The next 14 T cell receptor beta chains were all read from a single sample in a study of OX40 agonist ivuxolimab in advanced cancers. Generated by immunoSEQ multiplex PCR, the TCRdb table keeps only in-frame clones and is missing some. The sample has 30,000 to 45,000 clones, roughly 87% seen once; the top ten hold roughly 19%. The sequenced sample was CD4+ or CD8+ T cells sorted from blood, obtained in a trial of the OX40 agonist ivuxolimab. The receptors derive from an adult with an advanced solid tumor such as melanoma, head and neck, liver or kidney cancer.

The genes are TRBV5-6 and TRBJ2-1, with 8 bases fitting TRBD2. V trimming: 2 bases; J trimming: 3 bases; junction bases outside the gene matches: 1. This CDR3 has 14 amino acids. Germline V gene data show CDR1 as SGHDT and CDR2 as YYEEEE. DNA of the CDR3: TGTGCCAGCAGCTTCCGGGGGGGCTACAATGAGCAGTTCTTC. Residues: CASSFRGGYNEQFF.

This chain links TRBV7-9 with TRBJ1-2; D is perhaps TRBD1 (6 bases). V gave up 4 bases and J gave up 4 bases, with 19 bases separating them. Germline lookup yields CDR1 SEHNR and CDR2 FQNEAQ (reference sequence). There are 16 residues in the CDR3. The CDR3 region has the DNA TGTGCCAGCAGCTGGTTAAGGACAGAGGAAATCTATGGCTACACCTTC. Its translation is CASSWLRTEEIYGYTF.

This chain joins TRBV18 and TRBJ2-7, with 8 bases matching TRBD1. In germline, CDR1 is KGHSH, CDR2 LQKENI. This CDR3 has 16 amino acids. V was pared by 3 bases and J by 0 bases, with 7 bases of the junction left unmatched. In nucleotides, the CDR3 is TGTGCCAGCTCACCTCCTGACAGGGGCAGCTCCTACGAGCAGTACTTC. It is translated as CASSPPDRGSSYEQYF.

The chain is built from TRBV30 and TRBJ2-3, with 9 positions matching TRBD2. The V gene end was trimmed by 1 base and the J gene end by 0 bases; junction bases not matched to a gene: 2. CDR1 GTSNPN and CDR2 SVGIG come from the germline V gene (reference sequence). CDR3 length equals 15 residues. Here the CDR3 reads CAWSGLADSTDTQYF. CDR3 DNA sequence: TGTGCCTGGAGTGGACTAGCGGATAGCACAGATACGCAGTATTTT.

The rearrangement links TRBV5-1 to TRBJ2-1, with TRBD1 identical over 9 bases. V lost 2 bases and J lost 5; bases outside the gene matches: 2. From germline, CDR1 is SGHRS and CDR2 YFSETQ. The CDR3 is 14 amino acids. The CDR3 spells CASSFWTGDNEQFF. In DNA form, the CDR3 reads TGCGCCAGCAGCTTCTGGACAGGGGACAATGAGCAGTTCTTC.

V is TRBV28 and J is TRBJ1-1; D is perhaps TRBD1 (5 bases). This CDR3 comprises 13 residues. V lost 7 bases and J lost 0, with 9 bases in between. Per germline, CDR1 MDHEN and CDR2 SYDVKM. CDR3 residues: CASTDIMNTEAFF. CDR3 DNA: TGTGCCAGCACGGACATCATGAACACTGAAGCTTTCTTT.

The chain is built from TRBV6-6 and TRBJ2-1; D is perhaps TRBD2 (7 bases). CDR3 length: 14 amino acids. Trimming took off 2 bases at V and 8 bases at J, with 13 bases between the two ends. The germline CDR1 and CDR2 sequences are MNHNY and SVGAGI (reference sequence). In DNA form, the CDR3 reads TGTGCCAGCAGTTACGTGGGGGGGCACGATGAGCAGTTCTTC. Its translation: CASSYVGGHDEQFF.

The chain employs TRBV27 and TRBJ2-7; D remains ambiguous. Germline CDR1 and CDR2: MNHEY and SMNVEV (reference sequence). Deletions cut 6 bases from V and 3 bases from J, with 21 bases between. This CDR3 region has 16 residues. The CDR3 DNA follows: TGTGCCAGCAGCTTACTTAGCTACGGACCGAGCTACGAGCAGTACTTC. Amino acid sequence: CASSLLSYGPSYEQYF.

In DNA, the CDR3 is TGTGCCAGCAGTGAAGCGCCCTCCTCGCTTCGGGGCCGACGATCTGAAGCTTTCTTT. Protein product: CASSEAPSSLRGRRSEAFF. This chain joins TRBV2 and TRBJ1-1; D might be TRBD1 (5 bases). The CDR3 runs to 19 residues. The germline V gene encodes CDR1 SNHLY and CDR2 FYNNEI. The V gene lost 0 bases and the J gene lost 6 bases, with 26 bases spanning the gap.

V gene TRBV29-1 combines with J gene TRBJ1-2; D is perhaps TRBD1 (5 bases). This CDR3 comprises 15 residues. Germline assignment: CDR1 SQVTM and CDR2 ANQGSEA. The V gene lost 0 bases and the J gene lost 1 base, with 12 bases spanning the gap. The CDR3 sequence: CSVEDDSSVNYGYTF. The CDR3 coding sequence is TGCAGCGTTGAAGATGACAGCAGTGTTAACTATGGCTACACCTTC.

The chain has TRBV5-8 and TRBJ1-6, with a tentative D call TRBD1 (6 bases). The CDR3 length is 16 residues. Trimming removed 3 bases from V and 1 base from J, with 11 bases in between. In germline, CDR1 is SGHTS, CDR2 YDEGEE. The CDR3 nucleotides read TGTGCCAGCAGCTCAGCCCAGGGGTCCTATAATTCACCCCTCCACTTT. Encoded protein: CASSSAQGSYNSPLHF.

Remarks on this clone: Likely a read error: the CDR3 ends without its conserved phenylalanine or tryptophan. Because the CDR3's place on the DNA is in doubt, the DNA is left out and the CDR3 is given as listed by TCRdb. The CDR3 sequence is CAWSDGRGDLKP. The chain is built from TRBV30 and TRBJ2-7; TRBD2, the table's D call, lacks a check against the DNA. Germline CDR1 GTSNPN, CDR2 SVGIG (reference sequence). The CDR3 has 12 residues if both end residues are counted.

V is TRBV4-3 and J is TRBJ1-6; tentative D call: TRBD1 (6 bases). The CDR3 totals 20 residues. Germline V gene data show CDR1 as LGHNA and CDR2 as YSLEER. V dropped 0 bases and J dropped 4 bases, with 22 bases sitting between them. The CDR3 nucleotides read TGCGCCAGCAGCCAAGAAGCCGAAAATACAGGGAGAGGATATAATTCACCCCTCCACTTT. This gives the protein CASSQEAENTGRGYNSPLHF.

The V call is TRBV5-4, the J call TRBJ2-3; no firm D call. V was shortened by 1 base and J by 7 bases, with 4 bases between the two germline ends. The CDR3 is 11 amino acids. Looked up from germline, CDR1 is SGHNT and CDR2 is YYREEE (reference sequence). The CDR3 loop is CASSLSNTQYF. CDR3 coding DNA: TGTGCCAGCAGCTTGTCGAATACGCAGTATTTT.